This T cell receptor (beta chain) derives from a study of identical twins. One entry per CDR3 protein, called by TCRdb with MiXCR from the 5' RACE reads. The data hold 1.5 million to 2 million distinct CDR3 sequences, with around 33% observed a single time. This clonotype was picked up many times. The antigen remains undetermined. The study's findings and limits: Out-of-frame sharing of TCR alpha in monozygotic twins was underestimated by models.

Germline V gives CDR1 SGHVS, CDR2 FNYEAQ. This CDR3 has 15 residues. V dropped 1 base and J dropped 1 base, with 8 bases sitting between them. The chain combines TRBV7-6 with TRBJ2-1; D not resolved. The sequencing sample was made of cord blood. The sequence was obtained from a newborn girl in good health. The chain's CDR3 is CASSLVLGSYNEQFF. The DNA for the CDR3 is TGTGCCAGCAGCTTAGTCCTCGGTTCCTACAATGAGCAGTTCTTC.